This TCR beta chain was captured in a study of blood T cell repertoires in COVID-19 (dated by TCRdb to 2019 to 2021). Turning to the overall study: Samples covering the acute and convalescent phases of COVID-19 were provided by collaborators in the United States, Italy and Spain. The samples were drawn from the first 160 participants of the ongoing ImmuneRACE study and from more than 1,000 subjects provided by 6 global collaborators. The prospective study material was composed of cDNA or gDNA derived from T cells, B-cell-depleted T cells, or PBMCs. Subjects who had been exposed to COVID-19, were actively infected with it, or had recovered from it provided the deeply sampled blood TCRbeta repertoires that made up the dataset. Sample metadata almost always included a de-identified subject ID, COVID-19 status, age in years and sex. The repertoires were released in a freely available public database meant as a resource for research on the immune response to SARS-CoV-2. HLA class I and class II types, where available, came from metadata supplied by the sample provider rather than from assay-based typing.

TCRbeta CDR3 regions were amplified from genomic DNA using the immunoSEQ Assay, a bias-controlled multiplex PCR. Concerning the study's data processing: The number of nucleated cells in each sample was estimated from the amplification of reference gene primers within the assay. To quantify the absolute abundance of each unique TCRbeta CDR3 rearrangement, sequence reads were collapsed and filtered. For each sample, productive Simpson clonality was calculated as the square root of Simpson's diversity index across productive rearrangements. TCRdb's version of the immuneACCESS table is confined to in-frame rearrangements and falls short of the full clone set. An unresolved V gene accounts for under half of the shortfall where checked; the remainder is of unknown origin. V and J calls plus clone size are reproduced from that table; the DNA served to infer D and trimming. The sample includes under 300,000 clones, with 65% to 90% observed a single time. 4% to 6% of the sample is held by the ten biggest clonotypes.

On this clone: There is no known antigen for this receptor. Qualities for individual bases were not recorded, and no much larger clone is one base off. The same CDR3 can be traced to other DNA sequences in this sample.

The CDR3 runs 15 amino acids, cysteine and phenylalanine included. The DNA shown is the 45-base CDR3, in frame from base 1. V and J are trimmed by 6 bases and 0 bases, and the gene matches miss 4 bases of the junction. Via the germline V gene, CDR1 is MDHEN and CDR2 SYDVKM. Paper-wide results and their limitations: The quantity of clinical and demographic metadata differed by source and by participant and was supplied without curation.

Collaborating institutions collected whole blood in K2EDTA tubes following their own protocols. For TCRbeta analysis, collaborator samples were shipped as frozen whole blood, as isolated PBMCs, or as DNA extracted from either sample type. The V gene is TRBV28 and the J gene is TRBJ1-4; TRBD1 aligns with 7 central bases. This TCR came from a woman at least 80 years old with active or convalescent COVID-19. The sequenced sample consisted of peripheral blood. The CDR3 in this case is CASRGTDATNEKLFF. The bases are TGTGCCAGCAGGGGGACAGACGCAACTAATGAAAAACTGTTTTTT.